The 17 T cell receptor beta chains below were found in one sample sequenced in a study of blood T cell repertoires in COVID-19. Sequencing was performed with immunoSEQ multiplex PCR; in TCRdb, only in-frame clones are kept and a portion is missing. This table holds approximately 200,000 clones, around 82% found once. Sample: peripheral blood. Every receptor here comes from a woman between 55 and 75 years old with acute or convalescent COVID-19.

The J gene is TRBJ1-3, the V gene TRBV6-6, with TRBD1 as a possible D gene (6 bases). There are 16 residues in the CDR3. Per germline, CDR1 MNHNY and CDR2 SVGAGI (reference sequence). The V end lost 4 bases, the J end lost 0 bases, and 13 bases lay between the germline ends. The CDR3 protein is CASSSRGPSSGNTIYF. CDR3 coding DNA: TGTGCCAGCAGTTCCAGGGGACCGAGCTCTGGAAACACCATATATTTT.

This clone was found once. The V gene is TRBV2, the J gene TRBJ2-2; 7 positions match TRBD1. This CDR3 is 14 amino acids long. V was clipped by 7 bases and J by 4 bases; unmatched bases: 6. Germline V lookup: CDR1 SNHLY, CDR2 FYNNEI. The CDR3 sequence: CASKPGQFTGELFF. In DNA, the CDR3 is TGTGCCAGCAAACCGGGACAGTTCACCGGGGAGCTGTTTTTT.

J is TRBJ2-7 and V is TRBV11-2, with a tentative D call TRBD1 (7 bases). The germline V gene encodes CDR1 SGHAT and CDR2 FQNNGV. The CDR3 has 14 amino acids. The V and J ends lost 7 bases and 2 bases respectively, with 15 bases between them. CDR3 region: CASNHQGGPYEQYF. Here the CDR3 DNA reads TGTGCCAGCAACCATCAGGGGGGTCCCTACGAGCAGTACTTC.

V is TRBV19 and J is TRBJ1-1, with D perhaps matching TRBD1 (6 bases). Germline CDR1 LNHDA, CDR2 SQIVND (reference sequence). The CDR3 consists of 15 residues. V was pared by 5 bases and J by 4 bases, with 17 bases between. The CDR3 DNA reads TGTGCCAGTAGTGCCACATCAGGGGTGGGCACTGAAGCTTTCTTT. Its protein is CASSATSGVGTEAFF.

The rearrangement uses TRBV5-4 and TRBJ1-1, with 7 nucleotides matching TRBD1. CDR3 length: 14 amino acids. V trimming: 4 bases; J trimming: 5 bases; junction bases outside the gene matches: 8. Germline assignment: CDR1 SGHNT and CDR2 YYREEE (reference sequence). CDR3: CASSPGQRETEAFF. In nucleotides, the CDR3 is TGTGCCAGCAGCCCGGGACAGAGGGAGACTGAAGCTTTCTTT.

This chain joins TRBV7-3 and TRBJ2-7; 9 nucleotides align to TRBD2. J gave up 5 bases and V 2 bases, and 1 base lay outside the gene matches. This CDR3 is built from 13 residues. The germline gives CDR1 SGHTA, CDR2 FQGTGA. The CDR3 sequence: CASSLGTSNEQYF. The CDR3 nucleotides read TGTGCCAGCAGCTTAGGGACTAGCAACGAGCAGTACTTC.

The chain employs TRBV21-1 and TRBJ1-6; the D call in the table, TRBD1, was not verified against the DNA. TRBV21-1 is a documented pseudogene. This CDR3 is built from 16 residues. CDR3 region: CASSKERTAYNSPLHF. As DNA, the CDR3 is TGTGCCAGCAGCAAAGAACGGACAGCGTATAATTCACCCCTCCACTTT.

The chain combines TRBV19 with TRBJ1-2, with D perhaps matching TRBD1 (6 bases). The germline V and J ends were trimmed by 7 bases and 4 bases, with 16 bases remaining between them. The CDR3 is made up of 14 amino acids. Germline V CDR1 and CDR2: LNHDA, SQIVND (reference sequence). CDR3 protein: CASNDGRGTYGYTF. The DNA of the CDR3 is TGTGCCAGTAATGACGGGAGGGGGACCTATGGCTACACCTTC.

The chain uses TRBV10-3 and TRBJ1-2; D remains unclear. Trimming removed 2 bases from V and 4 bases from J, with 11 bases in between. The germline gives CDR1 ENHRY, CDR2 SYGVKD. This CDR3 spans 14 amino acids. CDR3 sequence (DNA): TGTGCCATCAGTGAGGGTTCAGAAATCTATGGCTACACCTTC. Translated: CAISEGSEIYGYTF.

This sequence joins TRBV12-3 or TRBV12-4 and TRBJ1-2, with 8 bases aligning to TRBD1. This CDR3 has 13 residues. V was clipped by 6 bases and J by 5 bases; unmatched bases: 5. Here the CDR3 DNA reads TGTGCCAGCAGGAACGGACAGGGATATGGCTACACCTTC. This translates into CASRNGQGYGYTF.

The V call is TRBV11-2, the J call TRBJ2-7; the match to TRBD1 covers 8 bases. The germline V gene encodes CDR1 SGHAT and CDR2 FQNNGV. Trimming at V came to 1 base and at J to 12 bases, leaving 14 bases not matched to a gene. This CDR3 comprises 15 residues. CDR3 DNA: TGTGCCAGCAGCTTAGCCGGTCGGCAGGGGGCCTTCCCGTACTTC. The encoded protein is CASSLAGRQGAFPYF.

The DNA of the CDR3 is TGTGCCAGCAGTGTGGGAGCGTCCGCCTACGAGCAGTACTTC. Protein sequence: CASSVGASAYEQYF. This chain joins TRBV27 and TRBJ2-7, with a weak D call TRBD2 (5 bases). The CDR3 has 14 residues. V dropped 5 bases and J dropped 2 bases, with 13 bases sitting between them. Germline CDR1 is MNHEY and CDR2 is SMNVEV (reference sequence).

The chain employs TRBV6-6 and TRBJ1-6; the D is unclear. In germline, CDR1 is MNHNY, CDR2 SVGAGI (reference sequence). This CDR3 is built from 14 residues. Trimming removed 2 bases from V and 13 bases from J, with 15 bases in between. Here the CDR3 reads CASSYGTAGVPLHF. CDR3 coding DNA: TGTGCCAGCAGTTACGGTACAGCGGGAGTCCCCCTCCACTTT.

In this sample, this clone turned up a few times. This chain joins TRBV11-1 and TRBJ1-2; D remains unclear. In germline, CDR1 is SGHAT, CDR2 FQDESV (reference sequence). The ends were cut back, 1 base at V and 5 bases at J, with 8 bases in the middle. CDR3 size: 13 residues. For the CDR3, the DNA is TGTGCCAGCAGCTTAGAGTACGGGTATGGCTACACCTTC. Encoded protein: CASSLEYGYGYTF.

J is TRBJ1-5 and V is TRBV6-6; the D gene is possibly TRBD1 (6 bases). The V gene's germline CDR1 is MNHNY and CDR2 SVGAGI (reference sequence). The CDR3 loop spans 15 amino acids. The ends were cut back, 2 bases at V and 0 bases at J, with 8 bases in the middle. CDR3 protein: CASSYGTHSNQPQHF. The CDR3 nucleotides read TGTGCCAGCAGTTACGGGACACATAGCAATCAGCCCCAGCATTTT.

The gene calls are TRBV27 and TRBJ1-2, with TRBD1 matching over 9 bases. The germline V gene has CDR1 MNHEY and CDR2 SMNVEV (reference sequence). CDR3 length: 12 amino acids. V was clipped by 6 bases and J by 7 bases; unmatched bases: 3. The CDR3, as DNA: TGTGCCAGCAGAGACAGGGGGTCTGGCTACACCTTC. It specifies CASRDRGSGYTF.

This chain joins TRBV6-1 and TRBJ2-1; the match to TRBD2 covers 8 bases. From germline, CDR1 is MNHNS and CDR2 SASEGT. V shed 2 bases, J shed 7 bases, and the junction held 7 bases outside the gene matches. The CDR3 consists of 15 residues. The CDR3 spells CASSEHPGGLNEQFF. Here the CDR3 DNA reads TGTGCCAGCAGTGAACACCCGGGGGGGCTTAATGAGCAGTTCTTC.